Listed below are T cell receptor beta chains from one sample, sequenced in a study of cytomegalovirus exposure and HLA in healthy donors. TCRdb's copy holds only in-frame clones and misses some; the assay was immunoSEQ multiplex PCR. The sample holds 150,000 to 200,000 clones; about two thirds are singletons and the top ten take around 9.3%. Sequencing was carried out using PBMCs. These receptor sequences come from a man aged 30-40 years in good health and CMV-seropositive. Each CDR3 is given without its conserved first and last residue. Clone size is shown for a subset of rows, as once, few, many or a class of expanded clone.

>TRBV28|TRBJ2-7|-
ASSLFQVEQY
>TRBV11-1|TRBJ2-3|-
ASSLYSGEVTDTQY
>TRBV6-1|TRBJ1-1|few
ASRGGNTEAF
>TRBV28|TRBJ2-4|-
ASRFRGTKNIQY
>TRBV5-1|TRBJ2-1|few
ASSTPRPESHEQF
>TRBV5-1|TRBJ2-5|few
ASSLGALASQETQY
>TRBV7-6|TRBJ2-1|-
ASSLAPPAGEQF
>TRBV18|TRBJ2-7|-
ASSPGTVFYEQY
>TRBV2|-|-
ASTRGRDEQY
>TRBV28|TRBJ2-7|-
ASSFADSYEQY
>TRBV27|TRBJ2-1|-
ASSLNVMGSGNEQF
>TRBV15|TRBJ1-1|-
ATSRDMGAIEAF
>TRBV5-6|TRBJ2-3|-
ASSGGLAGGTDTQY
>TRBV4-1|TRBJ2-7|-
ASSHNSLNSYEQY
>TRBV27|TRBJ2-1|-
ASSPGTRPGNEQF
>TRBV4-2|TRBJ1-5|few
ASSQPGQGAVKPQH
>TRBV30|TRBJ1-4|-
AWSAGGKAEKLF
>TRBV5-4|TRBJ1-3|-
ASSSGTDTGNTIY
>TRBV6-6|TRBJ2-2|-
ASSQNAGELF
>TRBV19|TRBJ1-5|-
ASSIGRDTNQPQH
>TRBV19|TRBJ1-3|few
ASSVQGGNSGNTIY
>TRBV19|TRBJ1-5|few
ASSISDGGGQPQH
>TRBV5-1|TRBJ1-1|-
ASSFEGGVRTEAF
>TRBV6-5|TRBJ2-7|-
ASSRTGMLYEQY
>TRBV5-4|TRBJ2-1|-
ASSLGGRAPSHNEQF
>TRBV19|TRBJ1-4|few
ASSPGTLGGEKLF
>TRBV28|TRBJ2-2|-
ASSEGALRWSGELF
>TRBV7-3|TRBJ2-7|few
ASSPAAGQSYEQY
>TRBV4-1|TRBJ2-7|-
ASSHPGLAGGTSSYEQY